A selection of T cell receptor beta chains follows, all from one sample in a study of blood T cells in healthy people across ages. TCRdb re-called the 5' RACE reads through MiXCR, storing one row per CDR3 protein. The sample carries about 1.8 million distinct CDR3 sequences, 49% recorded once. The sequenced sample was blood. All receptors come from a woman between 40 and 55 years old in good health. The CDR3 runs from the conserved cysteine through the conserved F or W.

TRBV6-5,16,CASSYRSQGGGNEQFF
TRBV20-1,15,CSATSKGQGPYEQYF
TRBV12-3/TRBV12-4,17,CASSLFVSDRSTDTQYF
TRBV28,14,CTSSLTPSTDTQYF
TRBV28,13,CASSGALDSRIHF
TRBV7-2,14,CASSPTLYKETQYF
TRBV18,14,CASSRRTGTDTQYF
TRBV6-1,15,CASSERRARTYGYTF
TRBV2,12,CASSEMWGEAFF
TRBV20-1,17,CSARASGVGGSYNEQFF
TRBV2,14,CATDRQGARYGYTF
TRBV5-6,15,CASSLTPTSLNEQFF
TRBV20-1,14,CSARAERGIDTQYF
TRBV5-5,16,CASSLTTLLRADTQYF
TRBV4-3,17,CASSQGSGGTVGEKLFF
TRBV28,16,CASRTVAGGGYNEQFF
TRBV12-3/TRBV12-4,18,CASSLWGTGDTGANVLTF
TRBV21-1,16,CASSKGLRIFYYCYTF
TRBV5-1,17,CASSLAPGLEGTDTQYF
TRBV6-2/TRBV6-3,13,CASPPRRIYEQYF
TRBV20-1,12,CSASTPNYGYTF
TRBV5-1,14,CASSWTGETDTQYF
TRBV4-2,16,CASSQDSAGGADTQYF
TRBV7-8,17,CASSYLGGDGPAEKLFF
TRBV12-3/TRBV12-4,15,CASGLAGAVYNEQYF
TRBV29-1,12,CSSGGGEGEQYF
TRBV11-2,15,CASSFRGQRRYGYTF
TRBV7-9,17,CASSLVGGGRLNTEAFF
TRBV28,15,CASSLAGAGGDGYTF
TRBV19,15,CASSLGTPGADTQYF
TRBV6-2/TRBV6-3,18,CASSTRQGPTIPYNEQFF
TRBV7-6,15,CASSLASGNPYGYTF
TRBV27,13,CASSLYGGAEAFF
TRBV10-3,14,CAIRGETENQPQHF
TRBV6-5,13,CASSSGELGGYTF
TRBV9,18,CASSVEAVQTVTSNEQFF
TRBV7-9,20,CASSSPLHLAGVSGANVLTF
TRBV5-1,17,CASSLATGVSSYNEQFF
TRBV7-2,16,CASSATPLSGANVLTF
TRBV5-1,17,CASSFLVGLAYTDTQYF
TRBV29-1,11,CSVDFRETQYF
TRBV11-1,11,CASSLPSKQFF
TRBV20-1,14,CSARSPGLHNEQFF